The rows below give T cell receptor beta chains drawn from one sample of a study of vaccination effects on CD4 cells after COVID-19. The repertoire was sequenced with immunoSEQ multiplex PCR; TCRdb's copy has only in-frame clones and lacks some. The repertoire consists of approximately 87,000 clones, with approximately 81% occurring once and the leading ten covering approximately 1.9%. These TCRs' antigens remain unknown. This specimen consisted of CD4+ T cells from PBMCs cultured with HCoV-229E spike peptides, obtained before COVID-19 vaccination. Receptors originate from a human donor who received a COVID-19 vaccine. The CDR3 runs from the conserved cysteine through the conserved F or W.

V: TRBV18
length: 16
CDR3: CASSEGQGSFGTEAFF

V: TRBV14
length: 18
CDR3: CASSRLRGGYESYNEQFF

V: TRBV7-2
length: 17
CDR3: CASSSGLAGASTGELFF

V: TRBV5-1
length: 15
CDR3: CASSLARGGRETQYF

V: TRBV2
length: 15
CDR3: CASSEPGSSNQPQHF

V: TRBV4-1
length: 14
CDR3: CASSQSTAEKPQHF

V: TRBV7-3
length: 14
CDR3: CASSLYRATGELFF

V: TRBV5-4
length: 15
CDR3: CASSWLGNSGNTIYF

V: TRBV25-1
length: 16
CDR3: CASSEGQPYSGNTIYF

V: TRBV6-2/TRBV6-3
length: 16
CDR3: CASSYSSGRVNTEAFF

V: TRBV14
length: 13
CDR3: CASSQDMGETQYF

V: TRBV30
length: 13
CDR3: CAWRRQGNYGYTF

V: TRBV18
length: 14
CDR3: CASSRGGESQPQHF

V: TRBV7-3
length: 16
CDR3: CASSLTGRGYNEKLFF

V: TRBV7-8
length: 17
CDR3: CASSLAYGTRITGELFF

V: TRBV13
length: 15
CDR3: CASSIPGTNQETQYF

V: TRBV2
length: 16
CDR3: CASVRLAGLSTDTQYF

V: TRBV25-1
length: 12
CDR3: CASSYRSTEAFF

V: TRBV6-5
length: 15
CDR3: CASSYSGNSGNTIYF

V: TRBV19
length: 15
CDR3: CASSIGRYSNQPQHF

V: TRBV21-1
length: 17
CDR3: CASSRASGTGNTGELFF

V: TRBV7-2
length: 18
CDR3: CASSLAYGGTYSNQPQHF

V: TRBV11-2
length: 14
CDR3: CASSLKRLRETQYF

V: TRBV7-3
length: 12
CDR3: CASSLGPGELFF

V: TRBV10-1
length: 14
CDR3: CASTRDNKYNEQFF

V: TRBV10-1
length: 15
CDR3: CASSEGQGEMTEAFF

V: TRBV4-1
length: 15
CDR3: CASSQVRLTQETQYF

V: TRBV24-1
length: 13
CDR3: CATSDPGIATQYF

V: TRBV2
length: 12
CDR3: CASNYRAGQLFF

V: TRBV11-2
length: 17
CDR3: CASSLVALAGGYNEQFF

V: TRBV18
length: 12
CDR3: CASSPSQETQYF

V: TRBV3-1/TRBV3-2
length: 14
CDR3: CASSQGPKVETQYF

V: TRBV6-1
length: 16
CDR3: CASSGGSGANNSPLHF

V: TRBV28
length: 15
CDR3: CASSPRAGGVYGYTF

V: TRBV19
length: 17
CDR3: CASSIRSRTSGTNEQFF

V: TRBV7-2
length: 15
CDR3: CASSLMVGANTEAFF

V: TRBV28
length: 17
CDR3: CASSSGGAGYSNQPQHF

V: TRBV27
length: 15
CDR3: CATLLDRGVNTEAFF

V: TRBV2
length: 13
CDR3: CASSKDRNTEAFF

V: TRBV2
length: 14
CDR3: CASRHKWGLLEAFF

V: TRBV7-2
length: 14
CDR3: CASTLGGQFAPQHF

V: TRBV12-5
length: 14
CDR3: CASGLGQSTGELFF

V: TRBV19
length: 13
CDR3: CASSITVADTQYF

V: TRBV14
length: 15
CDR3: CASSPWGTSTDTQYF

V: TRBV10-3
length: 13
CDR3: CATEDRGNTEAFF

V: TRBV6-5
length: 13
CDR3: CARPDSYTGELFF

V: TRBV5-6
length: 16
CDR3: CASSRSTGDGADTQYF

V: TRBV5-1
length: 17
CDR3: CASSLAPSGMAQETQYF

V: TRBV5-4
length: 13
CDR3: CASSSRDRTEAFF

V: TRBV11-2
length: 14
CDR3: CASSLDRDNQPQHF

V: TRBV7-9
length: 15
CDR3: CASTLAGAPQETQYF

V: TRBV4-2
length: 19
CDR3: CASSQGVSGGSSYNSPLHF

V: TRBV6-5
length: 15
CDR3: CASTQPNRGYTEAFF

V: TRBV5-1
length: 15
CDR3: CASSPGGGVPETQYF

V: TRBV12-5
length: 14
CDR3: CASGPDRASDTQYF

V: TRBV19
length: 15
CDR3: CASSSIRAPNEKLFF

V: TRBV6-5
length: 12
CDR3: CASSSFYNEQFF